This TCR beta chain was recorded in a study of T cell responses to AZD1222 COVID-19 vaccine. Libraries were prepared by immunoSEQ multiplex PCR; TCRdb keeps only in-frame clonotypes and omits some of them. Among some 160,000 clones listed, 70% to 90% were seen once. Concerning this clone itself: The antigen remains unidentified.

Overall study results and limits: White British ancestry dominated among donors, who included more females, and clonal diversity was possibly underestimated.

The TCR comes from an adult who received the AZD1222 COVID-19 vaccine. The input for sequencing was peripheral blood, taken 28 days after the second AZD1222 dose.

For the CDR3, the DNA is TGTGCCAGCAGCTTACGCGCGGGGGGAGGGACAGATACGCAGTATTTT. This translates into CASSLRAGGGTDTQYF. This chain uses TRBV7-2 with TRBJ2-3; 8 nucleotides match TRBD2. V trimming: 2 bases; J trimming: 3 bases; junction bases outside the gene matches: 7. This CDR3 spans 16 amino acids. Germline CDR1 SGHTA, CDR2 FQGNSA.